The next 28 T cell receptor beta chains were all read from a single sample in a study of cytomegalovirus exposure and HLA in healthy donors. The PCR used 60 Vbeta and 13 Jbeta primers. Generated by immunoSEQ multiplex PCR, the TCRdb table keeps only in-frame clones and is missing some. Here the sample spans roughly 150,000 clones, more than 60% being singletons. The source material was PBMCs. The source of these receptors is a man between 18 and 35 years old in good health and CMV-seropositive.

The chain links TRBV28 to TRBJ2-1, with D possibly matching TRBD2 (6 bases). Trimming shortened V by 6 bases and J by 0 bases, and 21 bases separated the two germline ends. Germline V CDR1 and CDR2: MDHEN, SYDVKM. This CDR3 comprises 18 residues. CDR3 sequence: CASRPARTGLRSYNEQFF. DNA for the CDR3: TGTGCCAGCAGACCCGCAAGAACGGGACTCCGCTCCTACAATGAGCAGTTCTTC.

The CDR3 DNA reads as TGTGCCATCAGTGAGTCGAACAGTAACATGAACAATGAGCAGTTCTTC. It is translated as CAISESNSNMNNEQFF. The chain recombines TRBV10-3 with TRBJ2-1; D call uncertain. Trimming took 0 bases from V and 5 from J, leaving 14 bases between them. Per germline, CDR1 ENHRY and CDR2 SYGVKD. This CDR3 spans 16 amino acids.

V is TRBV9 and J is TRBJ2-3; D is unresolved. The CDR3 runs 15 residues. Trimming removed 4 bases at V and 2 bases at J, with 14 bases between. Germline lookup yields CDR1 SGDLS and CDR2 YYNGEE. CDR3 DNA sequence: TGTGCCAGCAGCCCCCGCAACACAGACACAGATACGCAGTATTTT. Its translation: CASSPRNTDTDTQYF.

CDR3 protein: CAWSRQPSNEKLFF. For the CDR3, the DNA is TGTGCCTGGTCAAGACAGCCATCTAATGAAAAACTGTTTTTT. This chain connects TRBV30 to TRBJ1-4; tentative D call: TRBD1 (5 bases). CDR3 length: 14 residues. V was shortened by 5 bases and J by 3 bases, with 13 bases between the two germline ends. Germline CDR1 reads GTSNPN; CDR2 reads SVGIG (reference sequence).

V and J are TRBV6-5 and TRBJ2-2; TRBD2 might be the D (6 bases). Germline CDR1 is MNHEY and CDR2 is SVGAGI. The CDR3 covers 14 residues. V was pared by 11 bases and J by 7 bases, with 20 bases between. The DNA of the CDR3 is TGTGCCGCCGGGAGCCTGGCCGGGGGCGGGGAGCTGTTTTTT. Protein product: CAAGSLAGGGELFF.

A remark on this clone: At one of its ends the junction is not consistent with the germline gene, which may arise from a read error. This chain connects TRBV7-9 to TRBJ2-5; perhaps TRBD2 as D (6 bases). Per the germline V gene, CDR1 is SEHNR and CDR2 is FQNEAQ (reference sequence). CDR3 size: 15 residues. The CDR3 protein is CPSSLGLTELETQYF. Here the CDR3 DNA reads TGTCCCAGCAGCTTAGGACTAACAGAGCTAGAGACCCAGTACTTC.

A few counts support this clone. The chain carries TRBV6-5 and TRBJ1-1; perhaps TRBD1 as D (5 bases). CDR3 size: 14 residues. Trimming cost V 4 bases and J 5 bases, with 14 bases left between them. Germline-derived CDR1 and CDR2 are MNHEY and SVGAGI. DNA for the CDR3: TGTGCCAGCAGTTGGAACGGGGACTGGACTGAAGCTTTCTTT. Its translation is CASSWNGDWTEAFF.

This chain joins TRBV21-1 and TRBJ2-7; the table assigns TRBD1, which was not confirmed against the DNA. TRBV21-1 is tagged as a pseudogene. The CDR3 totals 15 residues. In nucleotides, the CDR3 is TGTGCCAGCAGCAAAGTTCGGCGCAGGGGCAGCGAGCAGTACTTC. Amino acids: CASSKVRRRGSEQYF.

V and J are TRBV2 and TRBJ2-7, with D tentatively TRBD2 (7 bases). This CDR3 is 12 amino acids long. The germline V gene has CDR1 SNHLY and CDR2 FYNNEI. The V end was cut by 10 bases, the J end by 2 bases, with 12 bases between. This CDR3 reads CAKGGGPYEQYF. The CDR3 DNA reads TGTGCCAAGGGGGGGGGCCCCTACGAGCAGTACTTC. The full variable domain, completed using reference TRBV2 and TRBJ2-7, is EPEVTQTPSHQVTQMGQEVILRCVPISNHLYFYWYRQILGQKVEFLVSFYNNEISEKSEIFDDQFSVERPDGSNFTLKIRSTKLEDSAMYFCAKGGGPYEQYFGPGTRLTVT.

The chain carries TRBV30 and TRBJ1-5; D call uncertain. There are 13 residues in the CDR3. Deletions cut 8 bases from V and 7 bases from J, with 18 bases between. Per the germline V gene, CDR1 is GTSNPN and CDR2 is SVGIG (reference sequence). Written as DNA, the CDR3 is TGTGCCCAAAGTAGCGGTGGCGCGCAGCCCCAGCATTTT. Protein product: CAQSSGGAQPQHF.

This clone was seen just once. Written as DNA, the CDR3 is TGTGCCAGCAGCGCTGGGGGCAGTAGCAATCAGCCCCAGCATTTT. Protein: CASSAGGSSNQPQHF. V and J are TRBV9 and TRBJ1-5; possibly TRBD1 for D (6 bases). The CDR3 runs to 15 residues. Germline CDR1 SGDLS, CDR2 YYNGEE. V was clipped by 3 bases and J by 0 bases, with 10 bases between them.

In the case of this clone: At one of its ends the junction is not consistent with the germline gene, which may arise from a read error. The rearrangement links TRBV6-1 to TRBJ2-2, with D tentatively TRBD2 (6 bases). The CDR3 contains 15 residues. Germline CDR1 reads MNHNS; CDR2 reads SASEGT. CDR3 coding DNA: TGTTCCAGCATCGACGGGAGTAGGTACACCGGGGAGCTGTTTTTT. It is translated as CSSIDGSRYTGELFF.

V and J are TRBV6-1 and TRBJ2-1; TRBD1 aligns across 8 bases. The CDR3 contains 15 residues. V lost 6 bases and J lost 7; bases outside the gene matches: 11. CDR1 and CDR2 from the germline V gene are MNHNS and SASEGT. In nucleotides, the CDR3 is TGTGCCAGCAGGCCCAGGGGGCAAGTTGGTAATGAGCAGTTCTTC. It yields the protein CASRPRGQVGNEQFF.

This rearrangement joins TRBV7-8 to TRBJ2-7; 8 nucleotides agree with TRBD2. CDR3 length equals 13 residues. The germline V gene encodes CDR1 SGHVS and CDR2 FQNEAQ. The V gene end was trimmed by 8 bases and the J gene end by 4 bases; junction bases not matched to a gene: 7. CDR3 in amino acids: CASREGGVYEQYF. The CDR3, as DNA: TGTGCCAGCCGGGAGGGAGGCGTATACGAGCAGTACTTC.

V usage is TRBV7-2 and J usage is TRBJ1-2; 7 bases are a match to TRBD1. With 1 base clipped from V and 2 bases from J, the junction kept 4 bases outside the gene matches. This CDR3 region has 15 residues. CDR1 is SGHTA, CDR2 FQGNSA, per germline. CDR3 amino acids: CASSLVYRGNYGYTF. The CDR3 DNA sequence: TGTGCCAGCAGCTTAGTGTACAGGGGCAACTATGGCTACACCTTC.

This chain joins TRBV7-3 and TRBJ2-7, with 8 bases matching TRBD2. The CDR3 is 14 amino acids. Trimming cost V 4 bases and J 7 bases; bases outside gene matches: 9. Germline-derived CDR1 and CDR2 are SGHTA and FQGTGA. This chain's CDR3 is CASSSTGLENEQYF. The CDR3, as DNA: TGTGCCAGCAGCTCCACGGGACTAGAAAATGAGCAGTACTTC.

The CDR3 reads CASSLTSSPHYEQYF. CDR3 sequence (DNA): TGTGCCAGCAGCTTAACTAGCTCTCCCCACTACGAGCAGTACTTC. This sequence joins TRBV7-9 and TRBJ2-7, with D perhaps matching TRBD2 (6 bases). CDR1 is SEHNR and CDR2 is FQNEAQ in the germline V gene (reference sequence). The CDR3 is 15 residues long. V lost 2 bases to trimming and J lost 3 bases, with 14 bases between them.

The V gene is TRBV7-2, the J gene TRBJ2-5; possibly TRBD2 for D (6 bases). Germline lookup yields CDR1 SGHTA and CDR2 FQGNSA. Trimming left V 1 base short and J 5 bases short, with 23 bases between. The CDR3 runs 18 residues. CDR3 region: CASSLDRWEALHDETQYF. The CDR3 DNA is TGTGCCAGCAGCTTAGATAGGTGGGAGGCCCTCCACGATGAGACCCAGTACTTC.

For the CDR3, the DNA is TGTGCCAGCAGTTTATCGGCCGCCCCCGGGGAGCTGTTTTTT. Translation gives CASSLSAAPGELFF. This sequence joins TRBV27 and TRBJ2-2, with D uncertain. Trimming left V 0 bases short and J 6 bases short, with 8 bases between. The CDR3 length is 14 residues. Germline CDR1 reads MNHEY; CDR2 reads SMNVEV (reference sequence).

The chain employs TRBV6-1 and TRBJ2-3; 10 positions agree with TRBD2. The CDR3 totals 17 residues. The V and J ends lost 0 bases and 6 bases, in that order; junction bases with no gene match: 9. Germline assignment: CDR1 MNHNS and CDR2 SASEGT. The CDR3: CASSEAHASGSWDTQYF. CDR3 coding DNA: TGTGCCAGCAGTGAAGCGCATGCTAGCGGGAGTTGGGATACGCAGTATTTT.

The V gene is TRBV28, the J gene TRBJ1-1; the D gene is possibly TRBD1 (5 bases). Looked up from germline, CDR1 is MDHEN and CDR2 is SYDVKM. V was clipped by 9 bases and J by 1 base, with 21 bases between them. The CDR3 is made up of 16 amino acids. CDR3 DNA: TGTGCCAGTTCTACCCCCGCGACAGCTAAGAACACTGAAGCTTTCTTT. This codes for CASSTPATAKNTEAFF.

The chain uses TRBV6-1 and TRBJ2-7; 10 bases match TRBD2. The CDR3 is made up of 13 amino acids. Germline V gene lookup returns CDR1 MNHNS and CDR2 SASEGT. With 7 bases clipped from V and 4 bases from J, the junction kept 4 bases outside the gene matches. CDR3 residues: CASTETSGYEQYF. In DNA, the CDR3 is TGTGCCAGCACGGAGACTAGCGGGTACGAGCAGTACTTC.

The CDR3 loop is CASSFLAVKARRSYNEQFF. The CDR3, as DNA: TGTGCCAGCAGCTTCCTAGCGGTCAAGGCCCGGAGATCCTACAATGAGCAGTTCTTC. The rearrangement links TRBV13 to TRBJ2-1; the match to TRBD2 covers 7 bases. The CDR3 spans 19 residues. Trimming cost V 3 bases and J 1 base; bases outside gene matches: 15. In germline, CDR1 is PRHDT, CDR2 FYEKMQ (reference sequence).

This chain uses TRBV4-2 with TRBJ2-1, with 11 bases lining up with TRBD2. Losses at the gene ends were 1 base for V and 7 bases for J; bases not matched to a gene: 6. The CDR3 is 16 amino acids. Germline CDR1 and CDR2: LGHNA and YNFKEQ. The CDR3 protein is CASSQAGTSGGNEQFF. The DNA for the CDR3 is TGTGCCAGCAGCCAAGCCGGGACTAGCGGCGGGAATGAGCAGTTCTTC.

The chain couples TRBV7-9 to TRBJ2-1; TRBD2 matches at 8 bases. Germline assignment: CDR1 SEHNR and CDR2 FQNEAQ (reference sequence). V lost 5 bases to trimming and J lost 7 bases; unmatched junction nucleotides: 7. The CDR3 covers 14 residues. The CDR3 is CASSRERETNEQFF. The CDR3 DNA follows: TGTGCCAGCAGCCGCGAGCGGGAGACGAATGAGCAGTTCTTC. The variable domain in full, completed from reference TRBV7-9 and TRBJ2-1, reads DTGVSQNPRHKITKRGQNVTFRCDPISEHNRLYWYRQTLGQGPEFLTYFQNEAQLEKSRLLSDRFSAERPKGSFSTLEIQRTEQGDSAMYLCASSRERETNEQFFGPGTRLTVL.

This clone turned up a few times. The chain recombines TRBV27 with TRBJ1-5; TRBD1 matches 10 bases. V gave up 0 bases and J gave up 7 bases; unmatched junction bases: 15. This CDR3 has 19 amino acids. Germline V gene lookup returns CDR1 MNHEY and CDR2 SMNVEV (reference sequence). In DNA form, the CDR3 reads TGTGCCAGCAGTTTATCGGGGGTAAGGGGACAGGGGTCGGGCCAGCCCCAGCATTTT. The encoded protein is CASSLSGVRGQGSGQPQHF.

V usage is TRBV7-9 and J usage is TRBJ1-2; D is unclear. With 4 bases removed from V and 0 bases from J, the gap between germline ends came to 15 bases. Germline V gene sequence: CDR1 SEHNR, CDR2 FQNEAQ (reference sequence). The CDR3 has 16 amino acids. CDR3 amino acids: CASSSEGTDPNYGYTF. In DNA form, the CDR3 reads TGTGCCAGCAGCTCAGAGGGCACAGATCCTAACTATGGCTACACCTTC.

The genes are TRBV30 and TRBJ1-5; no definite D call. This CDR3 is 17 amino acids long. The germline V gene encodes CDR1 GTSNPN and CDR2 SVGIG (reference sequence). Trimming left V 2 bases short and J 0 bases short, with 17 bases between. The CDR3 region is CAWSKQQIRYSNQPQHF. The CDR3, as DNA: TGTGCCTGGAGTAAACAACAGATACGATATAGCAATCAGCCCCAGCATTTT. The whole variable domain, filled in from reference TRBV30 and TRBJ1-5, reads SQTIHQWPATLVQPVGSPLSLECTVEGTSNPNLYWYRQAAGRGLQLLFYSVGIGQISSEVPQNLSASRPQDRQFILSSKKLLLSDSGFYLCAWSKQQIRYSNQPQHFGDGTRLSIL.